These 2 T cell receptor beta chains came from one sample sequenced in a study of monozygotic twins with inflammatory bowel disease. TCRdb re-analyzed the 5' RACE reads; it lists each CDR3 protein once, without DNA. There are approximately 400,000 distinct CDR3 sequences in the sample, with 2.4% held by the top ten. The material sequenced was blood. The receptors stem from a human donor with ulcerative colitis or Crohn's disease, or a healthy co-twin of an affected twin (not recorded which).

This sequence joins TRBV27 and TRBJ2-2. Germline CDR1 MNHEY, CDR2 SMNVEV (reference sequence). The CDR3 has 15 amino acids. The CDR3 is CASSALARNTGELFF.

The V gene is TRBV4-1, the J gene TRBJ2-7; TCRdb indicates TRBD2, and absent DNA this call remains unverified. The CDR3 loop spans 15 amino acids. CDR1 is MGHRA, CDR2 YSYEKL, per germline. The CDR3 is CASSQIASRDREQYF.